This T cell receptor beta chain was captured by sequencing in a study of CD8 T cells in ankylosing spondylitis listed by TCRdb under 2017. In the study overall: To find TCR variants linked to disease, the study profiled T cell receptor beta repertoires in ankylosing spondylitis patients and healthy donors. The full study cohort comprised 20 to 30 ankylosing spondylitis patients and about 110 healthy donors. Peripheral blood was sampled, and synovial fluid was also collected from ankylosing spondylitis patients.

This clonotype was detected many times. The specificity of this receptor is unknown. Base qualities were left out, and no much larger clone turns up one base away. The sequencer listed for this sample is Illumina HiSeq 2500. TCR beta libraries were prepared by quantitative 5'-RACE with molecular barcodes. Regarding the original processing steps: A new computational method, built on a probabilistic model of VDJ rearrangement, was used to identify disease-linked TCR variants. TCRdb handled the public reads itself, with Q25 trimming in fastp and clone calling in MiXCR, and kept productive beta chains. Every distinct CDR3 protein forms one entry, paired with its most common genes and DNA. These V and J calls rely on TCRdb rather than the paper's analysis. The sample table lists some 140,000 distinct CDR3 sequences, 7.3% of them with a count of one. The leading ten clones occupy approximately 13% of the sample.

What the research found in general, with its limitations: Blood from ankylosing spondylitis patients appeared to be characterized by a TCR beta motif composed of about eight highly homologous amino acid variants. According to the report, matched synovial fluid samples from ankylosing spondylitis patients were significantly enriched for the disease-linked clones. Some motif variants were previously reported in synovial fluid and blood of reactive arthritis patients, suggesting common disease-initiation mechanisms. The disease-linked clones had a CD8+ phenotype and were found at relatively low frequencies in peripheral blood.

The junction carries 11 bases between V and J, which are trimmed by 8 bases and 3 bases respectively. Sequences MNHEY (CDR1) and SVGEGT (CDR2) are obtained from the germline V gene. From the cysteine through the phenylalanine, the CDR3 covers 13 amino acids. Of the read, only the CDR3 DNA is kept; its 39 bases are in frame from base 1. The chain was built from TRBV6-2 or TRBV6-3 and TRBJ1-5; too little of a D gene remains to name it. Specimen: blood, either unsorted or a sorted T cell fraction (not recorded which). This TCR was recovered from a female donor with ankylosing spondylitis or in good health (not recorded which). CDR3 loop: CASAVRVNQPQHF. The DNA sequence is as follows: TGTGCCAGCGCTGTCCGGGTCAATCAGCCCCAGCATTTT.